Listed below are T cell receptor beta chains from one sample, sequenced in a study of early T cells in non-severe SARS-CoV-2 infection. One entry per CDR3 protein results from TCRdb running MiXCR on the 5' RACE reads. Here the sample spans tens of thousands of distinct CDR3 sequences, approximately 4.8% being singletons. The sequencing sample was made of whole blood. These receptors came from an adult who was a healthcare worker with PCR-confirmed SARS-CoV-2 infection or an uninfected control (not recorded which). Each CDR3 is given with its conserved first and last residue. D genes are given only for firm matches. Part of the rows lack a size; the others show once, few, many or a class for expanded clones.

j_call: TRBJ2-7
v_call: TRBV4-1
d_call: TRBD2
clone_size: many
cdr3_nt: TGCGCCAGCAGCCAAGCCGTAGCGGGAGGGAACTACGAGCAGTACTTC
cdr3_aa: CASSQAVAGGNYEQYF

j_call: TRBJ1-5
v_call: TRBV6-1
d_call: NA
clone_size: many
cdr3_nt: TGTGCCAGCAGTGAACCCCCTATGGGGGCAAGGCAGCCCCAGCATTTT
cdr3_aa: CASSEPPMGARQPQHF

j_call: TRBJ2-5
v_call: TRBV3-1
d_call: NA
clone_size: NA
cdr3_nt: TGTGCCAGCAGTCCCAGCGGAGGGGAGACCCAGTACTTC
cdr3_aa: CASSPSGGETQYF

j_call: TRBJ1-4
v_call: TRBV28
d_call: NA
clone_size: NA
cdr3_nt: TGTGCCAGCAGCCTGATTGCAACTAATGAAAAACTGTTTTTT
cdr3_aa: CASSLIATNEKLFF

j_call: TRBJ1-1
v_call: TRBV10-1
d_call: NA
clone_size: many
cdr3_nt: TGCGCCAGCAGGGAAAACATGAACACTGAAGCTTTCTTT
cdr3_aa: CASRENMNTEAFF

j_call: TRBJ2-2
v_call: TRBV5-1
d_call: TRBD1
clone_size: NA
cdr3_nt: TGCGCCAGCAGCTTAAGGGGGACAGGAAACACCGGGGAGCTGTTTTTT
cdr3_aa: CASSLRGTGNTGELFF

j_call: TRBJ2-5
v_call: TRBV2
d_call: TRBD2
clone_size: many
cdr3_nt: TGTGCCAGCAGTGAAGAGAGTAGCGGGTGGGAATTGGACCAGTACTTC
cdr3_aa: CASSEESSGWELDQYF

j_call: TRBJ2-3
v_call: TRBV3-1
d_call: TRBD1
clone_size: many
cdr3_nt: TGTGCCAGCAGCCAAGGACAGGGGGGGAGGACAGATACGCAGTATTTT
cdr3_aa: CASSQGQGGRTDTQYF

j_call: TRBJ2-1
v_call: TRBV29-1
d_call: NA
clone_size: many
cdr3_nt: TGCAGCGTTCTGAGGGGGTATGGGGATGAGCAGTTCTTC
cdr3_aa: CSVLRGYGDEQFF

j_call: TRBJ2-3
v_call: TRBV11-2
d_call: NA
clone_size: NA
cdr3_nt: TGTGCCAGCAGCCCCTTGTCCGATAGCACAGATACGCAGTATTTT
cdr3_aa: CASSPLSDSTDTQYF

j_call: TRBJ2-4
v_call: TRBV6-6
d_call: TRBD2
clone_size: NA
cdr3_nt: TGTGCCAGCAGCCGACTAGCGGGAGATCAAAGCATTCAGTACTTC
cdr3_aa: CASSRLAGDQSIQYF